This T cell receptor beta chain was profiled in a study of blood T cell repertoires in COVID-19. At the level of the study: Sites in the United States, Italy and Spain provided acute and convalescent COVID-19 samples. Sample material is recorded as cDNA or gDNA derived from T cells, B-cell-depleted T cells, or PBMCs.

After removal of 0 bases from V and 5 bases from J, the junction contained 7 bases not matched to a gene. Germline assignment: CDR1 SGHNT and CDR2 YYREEE (reference sequence). The CDR3 consists of 15 residues. Authors' methods: The authors estimated nucleated cell counts from reference gene primer amplification. TCRdb's table, derived via immunoSEQ multiplex PCR, lists solely in-frame clones and lacks some. The DNA gave D and trimming, while V, J and clone size come from that table. Of about 70,000 clones detected, about 86% appear once; the ten largest clones hold around 12%. This sequence was found in a human donor in a cohort sampled during active COVID-19. Source material: peripheral blood. The chain couples TRBV5-4 to TRBJ1-2; 7 bases line up with TRBD1. As DNA, the CDR3 is TGTGCCAGCAGCTTGGGGGGGACAGTTACTTATGGCTACACCTTC. It encodes CASSLGGTVTYGYTF.